This T cell receptor (beta chain) appears in the sequencing data of a study of breast tumors, draining lymph nodes, adjacent tissues. Study-wide results and limits: Compared with lymph nodes, tumors were less diverse; compared with nontumor tissue, more. Data only fit, rather than demonstrated, lymph node origin of most tumor T cells.

Axillary draining lymph nodes of breast cancer patients supplied the node samples. The CDR3 is 14 amino acids. V gave up 6 bases and J gave up 5 bases; unmatched junction bases: 8. The germline V gene encodes CDR1 SGHTA and CDR2 FQGNSA. About this clonotype: Antigen specificity is unknown.

TCRdb used MiXCR to reprocess the multiplex PCR reads, holding one entry per CDR3 protein. The sample has around 250,000 distinct CDR3 sequences, 30% to 35% seen once; the top ten hold 3% to 4.5%. The chain joins TRBV7-2 to TRBJ2-5, with TRBD2 matching 8 bases. The source is a female donor with breast cancer. Some clones in this sample may be carry-over from other donors' samples. Sequenced: axillary lymph node tissue. CDR3 in amino acids: CASSTPGGLETQYF. CDR3 nucleotides: TGTGCCAGCAGTACACCGGGGGGGCTGGAGACCCAGTACTTC.